This T cell receptor beta chain was sequenced for a study of OX40 agonist ivuxolimab in advanced cancers. Background on the whole study: Ivuxolimab was an agonistic, fully human IgG2 monoclonal antibody directed against OX40 (CD134), a costimulatory receptor. Intravenous ivuxolimab was administered to patients every 2 weeks at six dose levels: 0.01, 0.1, 0.3, 1.5, 3 and 10 mg/kg. Among the approximately 50 dose-escalation patients, some 19 had hepatocellular carcinoma, 15 melanoma, 9 renal cell carcinoma and 9 head and neck cancer. A male proportion of around 81% and a mean age of roughly 55 years, ranging from roughly 20 to 80, were recorded for the dose-escalation cohort. Prior anti-PD-1, anti-PD-L1 or anti-CTLA-4 therapy was permitted, and checkpoint inhibitors had been received by about 44% of dose-escalation patients. Partial responses occurred in three dose-escalation patients: two with cutaneous melanoma and one with hepatocellular carcinoma. Peripheral TCRbeta sequencing aimed to test whether ivuxolimab altered TCR sequence diversity and caused clonal T-cell expansion. The paper reports the monotherapy dose-escalation portion (N = 52 patients) of the phase I ivuxolimab trial.

Broad study findings and their caveats: Low levels of normalized T-cell clonal expansion were also seen in some patients who did not respond. On average, CD8+ T cells showed more expanded clones than CD4+ T cells after ivuxolimab. Partial responders in the 0.1-3.0 mg/kg groups had among the lowest normalized peripheral clonal expansion, especially among CD8+ T cells. At doses of 0.1 to 3.0 mg/kg, clonal expansion of both CD4+ and CD8+ blood T cells was observed from baseline to week 6. The antigen specificity of the clonally expanded peripheral T cells was not determined.

According to the germline V gene (reference sequence), CDR1 reads SSHAT and CDR2 reads FNYEAQ. From the cysteine up to the phenylalanine, the CDR3 has a length of 16 residues. Only the CDR3 part of the read is kept: 48 bases, read in frame from the first base. Genomic DNA was extracted from sorted cells for sequencing of the TCRbeta CDR3 region. The immunoSEQ Assay was used for sequencing of TCRbeta CDR3 regions. What TCRdb holds here is the immuneACCESS table cut down to in-frame rearrangements. Part of the clones is not present; checked against another copy, under half of the missing clones reflect an unresolved V gene, and the others are unexplained. This sample comprises around 94,000 clones, approximately 90% of them detected only once. 0.65% to 0.85% of the sample goes to the ten largest clones. Patients with autoimmune disease history or receiving systemic immunosuppression were excluded from the trial. Peripheral blood for TCR sequencing was collected from all dose cohorts at baseline, on cycle 4 day 1, and on cycle 7 day 1. The samples were drawn from a first-in-human, open-label, multicenter phase I dose-escalation trial of ivuxolimab. Adults with locally advanced or metastatic melanoma, renal cell carcinoma, hepatocellular carcinoma or head and neck squamous cell carcinoma were enrolled in the trial. CD4+ and CD8+ T cells were sorted separately from peripheral blood before TCR sequencing.

The table lists this clone with a count of one. Its antigen target is currently unknown. Sequence at one end of the junction differs from germline and may be a read error. This sample comprised CD4+ or CD8+ T cells sorted from blood, obtained in a trial of the OX40 agonist ivuxolimab. The chain uses TRBV7-7 and TRBJ2-3, with 7 central nucleotides matching TRBD2. The sequence derives from an adult with an advanced solid tumor such as melanoma, head and neck, liver or kidney cancer. Read as DNA, the sequence is TGTGCTAGCAGCTCCTCTAGCGGTCTTAGCACGGGTACGCAGTATTTT. Translated, it reads CASSSSSGLSTGTQYF.